These 31 T cell receptor beta chains share one sample of origin, sequenced in a study of radiation and T cells in renal cell carcinoma. Clones were read by immunoSEQ multiplex PCR, and TCRdb kept only the in-frame ones, dropping some. The data show about 16,000 clones, with 50% seen just once and around 43% held by the top ten. Treatment specified: 15 Gy SBRT to primary tumor, nephrectomy 4 weeks later. The source was tumor tissue, collected from a patient whose treatment included radiotherapy and nephrectomy. The receptors shown here come from a woman between 55 and 75 years old with renal cell carcinoma.

The CDR3 DNA is TGTGCCAGCAGCCCCGTGACAGGGGTGACCACCGGGGAGCTGTTTTTT. Its protein is CASSPVTGVTTGELFF. The chain combines TRBV11-3 with TRBJ2-2; 8 positions agree with TRBD1. J gave up 4 bases and V 5 bases, and 9 bases lay outside the gene matches. The germline gives CDR1 SGHNT, CDR2 YENEEA. The CDR3 length is 16 residues.

This clone was picked up a small number of times. The chain uses TRBV14 and TRBJ1-1; perhaps TRBD1 as D (5 bases). The germline CDR1 and CDR2 sequences are SGHDN and FVKESK. CDR3 length equals 13 residues. Trimming took 2 bases from V and 4 from J, leaving 8 bases between them. CDR3 sequence: CASSQLRGTEAFF. In DNA, the CDR3 is TGTGCCAGCAGCCAACTGAGGGGCACTGAAGCTTTCTTT.

This clone was seen a handful of times. The chain combines TRBV2 with TRBJ1-2; D is unresolved. The germline CDR1 and CDR2 sequences are SNHLY and FYNNEI. There are 14 residues in the CDR3. Deletions cut 4 bases from V and 2 bases from J, with 11 bases between. The CDR3 reads CASSGADQNYGYTF. The CDR3 DNA sequence: TGTGCCAGCAGTGGGGCGGATCAAAACTATGGCTACACCTTC.

The rearrangement joins TRBV29-1 to TRBJ2-3; TRBD2 aligns across 9 bases. V was clipped by 4 bases and J by 10 bases; unmatched bases: 6. Per germline, CDR1 SQVTM and CDR2 ANQGSEA. The CDR3 has 12 residues. CDR3 protein: CSVASGEGSQYF. The DNA of the CDR3 is TGCAGCGTTGCTAGCGGGGAGGGATCGCAGTATTTT.

V is TRBV19 and J is TRBJ2-2; 8 nucleotides agree with TRBD1. The CDR3 contains 13 residues. The V segment lost 10 bases and the J segment 6 bases; nucleotides outside the gene matches: 7. Germline CDR1 is LNHDA and CDR2 is SQIVND (reference sequence). For the CDR3, the DNA is TGTGCCACCAGGACAGGGAGGTCCGGGGAGCTGTTTTTT. Translating gives CATRTGRSGELFF.

The genes are TRBV11-1 and TRBJ1-1, with D unresolved. Trimming shortened V by 5 bases and J by 0 bases, and 7 bases separated the two germline ends. The germline V gene encodes CDR1 SGHAT and CDR2 FQDESV (reference sequence). The CDR3 spans 13 residues. CDR3 sequence: CASSPGLNTEAFF. For the CDR3, the DNA is TGTGCCAGCAGCCCAGGTCTGAACACTGAAGCTTTCTTT. The full variable domain, with the rest looked up from reference TRBV11-1 and TRBJ1-1, is EAEVAQSPRYKITEKSQAVAFWCDPISGHATLYWYRQILGQGPELLVQFQDESVVDDSQLPKDRFSAERLKGVDSTLKIQPAELGDSAMYLCASSPGLNTEAFFGQGTRLTVV.

The rearrangement links TRBV28 to TRBJ1-1; the match to TRBD1 covers 8 bases. This CDR3 has 15 amino acids. CDR1 MDHEN and CDR2 SYDVKM come from the germline V gene. V was pared by 6 bases and J by 4 bases, with 10 bases of the junction left unmatched. CDR3 amino acids: CASSTSATGGTEAFF. CDR3 nucleotides: TGTGCCAGCAGCACCTCCGCAACAGGGGGCACTGAAGCTTTCTTT.

CDR3 sequence: CASSVDIGTNTEAFF. The CDR3, as DNA: TGTGCCAGCAGCGTAGATATAGGAACGAACACTGAAGCTTTCTTT. The chain has TRBV9 and TRBJ1-1; D unclear. In germline, CDR1 is SGDLS, CDR2 YYNGEE. CDR3 size: 15 residues. V gave up 0 bases and J gave up 1 base, with 10 bases separating them.

For the CDR3, the DNA is TGCAGCGGCCGCTCATTCACAGATACGCAGTATTTT. Translating it yields CSGRSFTDTQYF. The chain uses TRBV29-1 and TRBJ2-3; D not resolved. CDR3 size: 12 residues. Per the germline V gene, CDR1 is SQVTM and CDR2 is ANQGSEA. V gave up 7 bases and J gave up 2 bases, with 10 bases separating them.

The J gene is TRBJ1-1, the V gene TRBV18; D may be TRBD1 (5 bases). Germline lookup yields CDR1 KGHSH and CDR2 LQKENI. This CDR3 has 16 amino acids. V shed 4 bases and J shed 0 bases, with 15 bases lying between them. The chain's CDR3 is CASSLGPRDLNTEAFF. CDR3 sequence (DNA): TGTGCCAGCTCACTTGGGCCCCGGGACCTGAACACTGAAGCTTTCTTT.

This clone turned up a few times. This chain links TRBV30 with TRBJ2-7; possibly TRBD1 or TRBD2 for D (5 bases each). The germline gives CDR1 GTSNPN, CDR2 SVGIG (reference sequence). This CDR3 has 17 residues. V dropped 4 bases and J dropped 7 bases, with 29 bases sitting between them. CDR3 coding DNA: TGTGCCTGGATTCGTACACAGGTTCCGACGGGAATCGGAGAGCAGTACTTC. Its translation is CAWIRTQVPTGIGEQYF.

The rearrangement links TRBV15 to TRBJ2-5, with TRBD2 matching over 10 bases. The CDR3 length is 16 residues. The germline gives CDR1 LNHNV, CDR2 YYDKDF (reference sequence). V lost 1 base to trimming and J lost 3 bases; unmatched junction nucleotides: 5. DNA of the CDR3: TGTGCCACCAGCAGAGGCGGAGCGGGAGGGGAAGAGACCCAGTACTTC. Translating gives CATSRGGAGGEETQYF.

V is TRBV19 and J is TRBJ2-3; 12 bases align to TRBD2. The CDR3 has 14 amino acids. Germline trimming cut 5 bases from V and 6 bases from J; bases unmatched to any gene: 3. Looked up from germline, CDR1 is LNHDA and CDR2 is SQIVND (reference sequence). CDR3 coding DNA: TGTGCCAGTAGTGGACTAGCGGGGAGTGATACGCAGTATTTT. It is translated as CASSGLAGSDTQYF.

The V call is TRBV6-1, the J call TRBJ1-5; maybe TRBD1 (6 bases). Between the trimmed V and J ends, which lost 5 bases and 0 bases, there was a span of 11 bases. The CDR3 length is 15 residues. The germline V gene encodes CDR1 MNHNS and CDR2 SASEGT. CDR3 DNA sequence: TGTGCCAGCAGTTCACAGGGTAATAGCAATCAGCCCCAGCATTTT. Its translation: CASSSQGNSNQPQHF.

The chain carries TRBV4-2 and TRBJ2-4, with 8 bases identical to TRBD2. J gave up 7 bases and V 0 bases, and 8 bases lay outside the gene matches. The length of the CDR3 is 16 residues. Germline V lookup: CDR1 LGHNA, CDR2 YNFKEQ. The CDR3 DNA reads as TGTGCCAGCAGCCAAGATCAGCGGGAGAGATGGAACATTCAGTACTTC. Translation gives CASSQDQRERWNIQYF.

Notes on this clone: The junction departs from germline at one end; a sequencing error may be responsible. The chain joins TRBV7-7 to TRBJ1-2; D is uncertain. The CDR3 sequence is 16 residues long. CDR1 is SSHAT, CDR2 FNYEAQ, per germline (reference sequence). Here the CDR3 reads CASSLFRPSRDYGYTF. In DNA, the CDR3 is TGTGCTAGCAGCTTATTCCGGCCCTCAAGGGACTATGGCTACACCTTC.

This clone was detected a few times. The chain links TRBV9 to TRBJ2-5; a weak D match, TRBD2 (5 bases). There are 13 residues in the CDR3. Germline loops: CDR1 SGDLS, CDR2 YYNGEE. V dropped 6 bases and J dropped 5 bases, with 14 bases sitting between them. CDR3 sequence (DNA): TGTGCCAGCACCCCGGGTCAGCGGGAGACCCAGTACTTC. This gives the protein CASTPGQRETQYF.

The chain couples TRBV4-1 to TRBJ1-6; 7 bases line up with TRBD1. CDR3 length: 16 amino acids. Germline CDR1 and CDR2: MGHRA and YSYEKL. The trim removed 1 base at V and 7 bases at J, leaving 7 bases unmatched. The CDR3 spells CASSQVPGTENSPLHF. CDR3 DNA: TGCGCCAGCAGCCAAGTACCCGGGACAGAGAATTCACCCCTCCACTTT.

This chain connects TRBV2 to TRBJ1-1; D is uncertain. The CDR3 length is 11 residues. Trimming took off 2 bases at V and 11 bases at J, with 9 bases between the two ends. CDR1 and CDR2 from the germline V gene are SNHLY and FYNNEI. The chain's CDR3 is CASSEMRRAFF. The CDR3 DNA reads as TGTGCCAGCAGTGAAATGAGAAGGGCTTTCTTT.

This chain uses TRBV18 with TRBJ2-7, with no clear D. The V and J ends lost 1 base and 4 bases respectively, with 5 bases between them. The CDR3 length is 12 residues. Germline CDR1 KGHSH, CDR2 LQKENI. The CDR3 here is CASSPQDYEQYF. The CDR3 DNA reads as TGTGCCAGCTCACCACAGGATTACGAGCAGTACTTC.

This clone was seen just once. This chain links TRBV28 with TRBJ1-1; TRBD1 agrees at 7 bases. After removal of 6 bases from V and 0 bases from J, the junction contained 4 bases not matched to a gene. The CDR3 covers 14 residues. Germline V gene data show CDR1 as MDHEN and CDR2 as SYDVKM. The CDR3 spells CASRGGQLNTEAFF. The CDR3, as DNA: TGTGCCAGCAGGGGGGGACAGTTGAACACTGAAGCTTTCTTT.

In this sample, this clone is medium-sized (0.01 to 0.1%). The chain has TRBV4-1 and TRBJ1-4, with unresolved D. Germline CDR1 and CDR2: MGHRA and YSYEKL. The CDR3 consists of 17 residues. Deletions cut 0 bases from V and 3 bases from J, with 14 bases between. CDR3 sequence: CASSQDQLTAPNEKLFF. The DNA of the CDR3 is TGCGCCAGCAGCCAAGACCAACTCACAGCCCCTAATGAAAAACTGTTTTTT.

This chain uses TRBV14 with TRBJ2-5; D not certain. The CDR3 covers 16 residues. The germline gives CDR1 SGHDN, CDR2 FVKESK. The V end was cut by 0 bases, the J end by 1 base, with 12 bases between. This CDR3 is CASSQDLGNIQETQYF. The CDR3, as DNA: TGTGCCAGCAGCCAAGATCTGGGGAACATCCAAGAGACCCAGTACTTC.

The chain uses TRBV7-2 and TRBJ2-5; D is tentatively TRBD1 or TRBD2 (5 bases each). Germline assignment: CDR1 SGHTA and CDR2 FQGNSA. V dropped 3 bases and J dropped 5 bases, with 10 bases sitting between them. The CDR3 totals 13 residues. This CDR3 reads CASSFNWDETQYF. CDR3 in DNA: TGTGCCAGCAGCTTCAACTGGGACGAGACCCAGTACTTC.

The chain combines TRBV6-6 with TRBJ2-1, with a weak D call TRBD2 (6 bases). The V gene lost 2 bases and the J gene lost 8 bases, with 13 bases spanning the gap. The CDR3 consists of 14 residues. Per germline, CDR1 MNHNY and CDR2 SVGAGI (reference sequence). CDR3 coding DNA: TGTGCCAGCAGTTACACCGAGACTAGTTATGAGCAGTTCTTC. Protein: CASSYTETSYEQFF.

Comment on this clone: A much larger clone lies a single base off, so this may be a read error. The chain employs TRBV5-1 and TRBJ1-1, with a possible D match to TRBD1 (5 bases). The CDR3 sequence is 18 residues long. The V and J ends lost 0 bases and 3 bases respectively, with 21 bases between them. Germline loops: CDR1 SGHRS, CDR2 YFSETQ. For the CDR3, the DNA is TGCGCCAGCAGCTTGGGGGTCGCAGGGAATATATGGGACACTGAAGCTTTCTTT. Translated: CASSLGVAGNIWDTEAFF.

This clone showed up just a few times. V is TRBV5-1 and J is TRBJ1-5, with a weak D call TRBD1 (5 bases). CDR1 and CDR2 (germline): SGHRS, YFSETQ. V dropped 0 bases and J dropped 0 bases, with 7 bases sitting between them. The CDR3 totals 15 residues. The CDR3 reads CASSLEGYSNQPQHF. CDR3 nucleotides: TGCGCCAGCAGCTTGGAGGGGTATAGCAATCAGCCCCAGCATTTT. The full variable domain, rest sourced from reference TRBV5-1 and TRBJ1-5, is KAGVTQTPRYLIKTRGQQVTLSCSPISGHRSVSWYQQTPGQGLQFLFEYFSETQRNKGNFPGRFSGRQFSNSRSEMNVSTLELGDSALYLCASSLEGYSNQPQHFGDGTRLSIL.

V usage is TRBV28 and J usage is TRBJ1-1; D unresolved. CDR1 is MDHEN, CDR2 SYDVKM, per germline. The CDR3 length is 13 residues. Deletions cut 6 bases from V and 0 bases from J, with 8 bases between. DNA of the CDR3: TGTGCCAGCAGAGGGTACATGAACACTGAAGCTTTCTTT. Its protein is CASRGYMNTEAFF.

This clone appeared a few times. The V gene is TRBV4-1, the J gene TRBJ1-2, with 7 positions matching TRBD1. V lost 1 base and J lost 4; bases outside the gene matches: 6. Germline V gives CDR1 MGHRA, CDR2 YSYEKL. The CDR3 has 15 residues. In DNA form, the CDR3 reads TGCGCCAGCAGCCAAGGTTACAGGGGCTCCTATGGCTACACCTTC. Translation: CASSQGYRGSYGYTF.

This chain uses TRBV6-5 with TRBJ2-7; D is unresolved. The CDR3 covers 14 residues. Germline V gene data show CDR1 as MNHEY and CDR2 as SVGAGI. Between the trimmed V and J ends, which lost 7 bases and 2 bases, there was a span of 15 bases. The CDR3 spells CASTSMTETYEQYF. The CDR3 DNA reads as TGTGCCAGCACCTCGATGACGGAGACCTACGAGCAGTACTTC.

There are a few counts of this clone. The chain joins TRBV4-2 to TRBJ2-7; TRBD2 aligns across 10 bases. The V gene's germline CDR1 is LGHNA and CDR2 YNFKEQ. V lost 1 base to trimming and J lost 4 bases; unmatched junction nucleotides: 4. CDR3 length equals 15 residues. The CDR3 nucleotides are TGTGCCAGCAGCCAAGGACTAGCGGGCATATACGAGCAGTACTTC. Protein: CASSQGLAGIYEQYF.